This passage covers 8 T cell receptor beta chains from one sample sequenced in a study of Tregs in tolerant kidney transplant recipients. Sequencing was performed with immunoSEQ multiplex PCR; in TCRdb, only in-frame clones are kept and a portion is missing. The listing records over 25,000 clones. The specimen comprised CD8+ T cells from blood, sampled before the transplant. The receptors shown here come from a human donor who received a combined kidney and bone marrow transplant.

To note about this clone: The CDR3 goes on 3 residues after the read ends, and that part is filled in from the germline J gene. V usage is TRBV18 and J usage is TRBJ2-7; possible D gene TRBD1, 6 bases. Trimming took 3 bases from V and 3 from J, leaving 18 bases between them. Germline loops: CDR1 KGHSH, CDR2 LQKENI. This CDR3 is 16 amino acids long. The CDR3 bases that were read are TGTGCCAGCTCACCGTCACAGGGTCTATTAGACTACGAG. This codes for CASSPSQGLLDYE. The complete CDR3 protein is CASSPSQGLLDYEQYF.

A remark on this clone: Read data end 3 residues before the CDR3 end; the end is taken from the germline J gene. V gene TRBV7-2 combines with J gene TRBJ2-1; D is uncertain. Germline V gene sequence: CDR1 SGHTA, CDR2 FQGNSA. The CDR3 spans 13 residues. Trimming pared 5 bases from V and 9 bases from J, leaving 14 bases between. This chain's CDR3 is CASSPSPTGEQFF. CDR3 DNA, as far as it was read: TGTGCCAGCAGCCCCTCTCCGACGGGTGAG.

For this clone: The DNA ends 3 residues before the CDR3 does, and the rest of the CDR3 is filled in from the germline J gene. The rearrangement links TRBV7-8 to TRBJ1-2; 11 nucleotides agree with TRBD1. CDR1 and CDR2 (germline): SGHVS, FQNEAQ. CDR3 size: 15 residues. The trim removed 3 bases at V and 3 bases at J, leaving 3 bases unmatched. The sequenced CDR3 bases are TGTGCCAGCAGCTTCCCGGGACAGGGGGACTATGGC. This sequence encodes CASSFPGQGDYG. From start to end, the CDR3 is CASSFPGQGDYGYTF.

A remark on this clone: Coverage ceases 3 residues before the CDR3 finishes, and the germline J gene fills in the end. The V gene is TRBV2, the J gene TRBJ2-7, with D possibly being TRBD1 (6 bases). Per germline, CDR1 SNHLY and CDR2 FYNNEI. The CDR3 has 14 residues. V dropped 4 bases and J dropped 0 bases, with 10 bases sitting between them. The chain's CDR3 is CASSGRGPSYEQYF. CDR3 DNA, as far as it was read: TGTGCCAGCAGTGGCAGGGGCCCCTCCTACGAG.

Concerning this clone itself: The read stops 3 residues short of the end of the CDR3; the missing end is completed from the germline J gene. The V and J genes are TRBV7-8 and TRBJ2-1; TRBD1 agrees at 7 bases. The CDR3 sequence is 17 residues long. Germline CDR1 and CDR2: SGHVS and FQNEAQ. V dropped 3 bases and J dropped 1; count of bases not matched to a gene: 9. The CDR3: CASSFVLGTESYNEQFF. The DNA read from the CDR3 is TGTGCCAGCAGCTTTGTGTTGGGGACAGAATCCTACAATGAG.

For this clone: With the read ending 3 residues before the CDR3 end, the germline J gene is used to fill in that end. The genes are TRBV19 and TRBJ2-7, with 8 bases matching TRBD1. Trimming cost V 5 bases and J 1 base; bases outside gene matches: 4. Per germline, CDR1 LNHDA and CDR2 SQIVND (reference sequence). The CDR3 has 14 residues. The sequenced part of the CDR3 DNA is TGTGCCAGTAGTCTACGGACAGGGTCCTACGAG. Its protein is CASSLRTGSYE. The whole CDR3 protein reads CASSLRTGSYEQYF.

As to this clone: The CDR3 end is not reached by the read, which stops 3 residues before it; the germline J gene fills it in. This rearrangement joins TRBV29-1 to TRBJ2-5; TRBD2 matches 9 bases. This CDR3 comprises 14 residues. The J segment lost 1 base and the V segment lost 6 bases, leaving 6 bases of the junction unmatched. Per germline, CDR1 SQVTM and CDR2 ANQGSEA. The CDR3 loop reads CSVPSGGPQETQYF. The sequenced CDR3 bases are TGCAGCGTCCCCAGCGGGGGGCCCCAAGAGACC. The full variable domain, completed using reference TRBV29-1 and TRBJ2-5, is SAVISQKPSRDICQRGTSLTIQCQVDSQVTMMFWYRQQPGQSLTLIATANQGSEATYESGFVIDKFPISRPNLTFSTLTVSNMSPEDSSIYLCSVPSGGPQETQYFGPGTRLLVL.

Regarding this clone: The DNA ends 3 residues before the CDR3 does, and the rest of the CDR3 is filled in from the germline J gene. This chain connects TRBV19 to TRBJ1-2; the D gene is possibly TRBD1 (5 bases). The CDR3 totals 15 residues. The V gene's germline CDR1 is LNHDA and CDR2 SQIVND (reference sequence). V lost 1 base and J lost 4, with 13 bases in between. CDR3 DNA, as far as it was read: TGTGCCAGTAGTATAGGGACCGAGGGGTCCTATGGC. Translation gives CASSIGTEGSYG. Given in full, the CDR3 is CASSIGTEGSYGYTF.